This T cell receptor (beta chain) was observed in a study of spatial heterogeneity in lung cancer. This clonotype was seen ten or more times. Time point in this sample: blood at routine non-recurrence follow-up after resection. Unsorted tumor, nontumor lung tissue or cryopreserved PBMC supplied the whole RNA. A distinct unique molecular identifier was carried by each TCR cDNA molecule. TCRdb reprocessed the 5' RACE reads with MiXCR, giving one entry per CDR3 protein. The profile covers around 47,000 distinct CDR3 sequences, with around 7% appearing a single time and over 30% taken by the ten largest. V shed 0 bases, J shed 2 bases, and the junction held 4 bases outside the gene matches. CDR1 is SGHDT, CDR2 YYEEEE, per germline. The CDR3 is made up of 15 amino acids.

The chain has TRBV5-6 and TRBJ2-5; 7 nucleotides match TRBD2. Sequencing used PBMCs, obtained at follow-up. The TCR was taken from a female donor with early-stage non-small cell lung cancer. The CDR3 nucleotides read TGTGCCAGCAGCTTGGTGATTAGCGGGCAAGAGACCCAGTACTTC. This codes for CASSLVISGQETQYF.